Here is one TCR beta chain with its context. Its matching antigen is unknown. Here immunoSEQ multiplex PCR was the method, and the copy in TCRdb shows in-frame clones only, minus some. Here the sample spans approximately 94,000 clones, roughly 96% being singletons. The entry originates in a study of siplizumab effects on memory and regulatory T cells. Unstimulated naive, memory, effector memory and TEMRA subsets were subjected to sequencing in a few donor pairs. Broader study findings: Naive T cells, seemingly more diverse than memory cells, seemed major alloresponse contributors. Siplizumab gave mappable alloreactive CD4+ clones an average Treg-derived fraction of under 70%, against around 25% in controls.

Sequenced material: naive CD4+ T cells sorted from blood. The clonotype comes from a human donor in good health.

The CDR3 spells CASGRVVSNQPQHF. CDR3 in DNA: TGTGCCAGCGGCAGGGTAGTAAGCAATCAGCCCCAGCATTTT. The rearrangement joins TRBV2 to TRBJ1-5; tentatively, D is TRBD1 (5 bases). V dropped 8 bases and J dropped 1 base, with 12 bases sitting between them. CDR3 length equals 14 residues. Germline-derived CDR1 and CDR2 are SNHLY and FYNNEI.